This is a list of T cell receptor beta chains from one sample in a study of early stage breast cancer tumors. Clones were read by immunoSEQ multiplex PCR, and TCRdb kept only the in-frame ones, dropping some. The table shows about 29,000 clones, with 70% to 90% occurring only once. The specimen sequenced was blood. These receptors all come from a person aged 50 to 59 with breast cancer. CDR3s include the opening cysteine and the closing phenylalanine or tryptophan. A D gene is named only where the DNA matches it firmly. The listing skips clone size in some rows; elsewhere it reads once, few, many or a size class.

clone_size: .
v_call: TRBV18
d_call: .
j_call: TRBJ2-1
cdr3_nt: TGTGCCAGCTCACCACGTGACAGCAGCTCCTACAATGAGCAGTTCTTC
cdr3_aa: CASSPRDSSSYNEQFF

clone_size: .
v_call: TRBV7-9
d_call: .
j_call: TRBJ2-3
cdr3_nt: TGTGCCAGCCAGGCCGGGACGTACACAGATACGCAGTATTTT
cdr3_aa: CASQAGTYTDTQYF

clone_size: .
v_call: TRBV11-2
d_call: .
j_call: TRBJ2-1
cdr3_nt: TGTGCCAGCAGCACAAGCCTCACTGAGCAGTTCTTC
cdr3_aa: CASSTSLTEQFF

clone_size: once
v_call: TRBV29-1
d_call: .
j_call: TRBJ1-3
cdr3_nt: TGCAGCGTTGAAGATGACCTAGCTGGAAACACCATATATTTT
cdr3_aa: CSVEDDLAGNTIYF

clone_size: .
v_call: TRBV7-3
d_call: TRBD1
j_call: TRBJ2-7
cdr3_nt: TGTGCCAGCAGCTTAAAGACGGGACAGGACTACGAGCAGTACTTC
cdr3_aa: CASSLKTGQDYEQYF

clone_size: .
v_call: TRBV5-8
d_call: .
j_call: TRBJ2-2
cdr3_nt: TGTGCCAGCAGCTTGCGGACATCCAACACCGGGGAGCTGTTTTTT
cdr3_aa: CASSLRTSNTGELFF

clone_size: .
v_call: TRBV2
d_call: .
j_call: TRBJ2-5
cdr3_nt: TGTGCCAGCAGTGAAAGGGTCGGGCAGTTAGAGACCCAGTACTTC
cdr3_aa: CASSERVGQLETQYF

clone_size: .
v_call: TRBV28
d_call: .
j_call: TRBJ2-2
cdr3_nt: TGTGCCAGCAGCAGGGGGAGGAAGAACACCGGGGAGCTGTTTTTT
cdr3_aa: CASSRGRKNTGELFF

clone_size: .
v_call: TRBV7-3
d_call: .
j_call: TRBJ1-1
cdr3_nt: TGTGCCAGCAGCCTCGACAGGAACACTGAAGCTTTCTTT
cdr3_aa: CASSLDRNTEAFF

clone_size: once
v_call: TRBV11-2
d_call: .
j_call: TRBJ2-7
cdr3_nt: TGTGCCAGCAGCTTAAGTCTTTTCGAGCAGTACTTC
cdr3_aa: CASSLSLFEQYF

clone_size: .
v_call: TRBV5-1
d_call: .
j_call: TRBJ2-7
cdr3_nt: TGCGCCAGCAGCCCAGGGGCGCCCTACGAGCAGTACTTC
cdr3_aa: CASSPGAPYEQYF

clone_size: few
v_call: TRBV18
d_call: .
j_call: TRBJ2-7
cdr3_nt: TGTGCCAGCTCACCAACCCGGGTCAGGGACGAGCAGTACTTC
cdr3_aa: CASSPTRVRDEQYF

clone_size: .
v_call: TRBV19
d_call: TRBD1
j_call: TRBJ2-1
cdr3_nt: TGTGCCAGTAGTATCGGACAGGGGCGAAATGAGCAGTTCTTC
cdr3_aa: CASSIGQGRNEQFF

clone_size: .
v_call: TRBV5-1
d_call: .
j_call: TRBJ2-6
cdr3_nt: TGCGCCAGCAGCAACGACGGAAGCTCTGGGGCCAACGTCCTGACTTTC
cdr3_aa: CASSNDGSSGANVLTF

clone_size: .
v_call: TRBV7-3
d_call: .
j_call: TRBJ2-5
cdr3_nt: TGTGCCAGCAGTCCTGGACTAAATCAAGAGACCCAGTACTTC
cdr3_aa: CASSPGLNQETQYF

clone_size: .
v_call: TRBV9
d_call: TRBD2
j_call: TRBJ2-1
cdr3_nt: TGTGCCAGCAGCGTATTAGACGGGGGGTTAAATGAGCAGTTCTTC
cdr3_aa: CASSVLDGGLNEQFF

clone_size: few
v_call: TRBV7-3
d_call: .
j_call: TRBJ2-1
cdr3_nt: TGTGCCAGCAGCTTACGCGGGGTCCCCAATGAGCAGTTCTTC
cdr3_aa: CASSLRGVPNEQFF

clone_size: .
v_call: TRBV5-1
d_call: .
j_call: TRBJ1-1
cdr3_nt: TGCGCCAGCAGCCGGAACACTGAAGCTTTCTTT
cdr3_aa: CASSRNTEAFF

clone_size: .
v_call: TRBV30
d_call: .
j_call: TRBJ2-5
cdr3_nt: TGTGCCTGGAGTGTGTTGTTAGAGACCCAGTACTTC
cdr3_aa: CAWSVLLETQYF

clone_size: .
v_call: TRBV10-3
d_call: TRBD2
j_call: TRBJ2-5
cdr3_nt: TGTGCCATCAGTGAGTCTGTTGCTAGCGGGAGGAGGCCGGAGACCCAGTACTTC
cdr3_aa: CAISESVASGRRPETQYF

clone_size: .
v_call: TRBV2
d_call: TRBD2
j_call: TRBJ2-7
cdr3_nt: TGTGCCAGCAGTGTACCCGGGACTACCAACGAGCAGTACTTC
cdr3_aa: CASSVPGTTNEQYF

clone_size: .
v_call: TRBV20-1
d_call: .
j_call: TRBJ2-1
cdr3_nt: TGCAGTGCTAGTCGCGTCAATGAGCAGTTCTTC
cdr3_aa: CSASRVNEQFF

clone_size: .
v_call: TRBV18
d_call: .
j_call: TRBJ2-7
cdr3_nt: TGTGCCAGCTCGTCCGCGGTGGGGGGCGAGCAGTACTTC
cdr3_aa: CASSSAVGGEQYF

clone_size: .
v_call: TRBV5-1
d_call: .
j_call: TRBJ2-5
cdr3_nt: TGCGCCAGCAGCTTGGAAGAGACCCAGTACTTC
cdr3_aa: CASSLEETQYF